The next 16 T cell receptor beta chains were all read from a single sample in a study of blood T cell repertoires in COVID-19. The protocol was immunoSEQ multiplex PCR, while the TCRdb copy is restricted to in-frame clones and leaves out a portion. Of approximately 11,000 clones in the sample, roughly four fifths were seen once. What was sequenced was peripheral blood. All receptors come from a man between 45 and 60 years old with active COVID-19.

This clone has just a few counts. V and J are TRBV6-5 and TRBJ1-1; no reliable D call. Per the germline V gene, CDR1 is MNHEY and CDR2 is SVGAGI. V shed 10 bases and J shed 2 bases, with 17 bases lying between them. The CDR3 loop spans 14 amino acids. The CDR3 DNA sequence: TGTGCCACCAGGACCGGTCCAGGAAACACTGAAGCTTTCTTT. As protein: CATRTGPGNTEAFF.

J is TRBJ2-5 and V is TRBV6-5, with D possibly matching TRBD2 (7 bases). CDR1 MNHEY and CDR2 SVGAGI come from the germline V gene. The CDR3 spans 15 residues. The V and J ends lost 2 bases and 0 bases respectively, with 10 bases between them. For the CDR3, the DNA is TGTGCCAGCAGTTACGGGGGGGGCTACCAAGAGACCCAGTACTTC. Translating it yields CASSYGGGYQETQYF.

CDR3 protein: CASSSDRDNEKLFF. In DNA, the CDR3 is TGTGCCAGCAGCTCGGACAGGGATAATGAAAAACTGTTTTTT. The chain couples TRBV11-2 to TRBJ1-4; TRBD1 matches 8 bases. V was clipped by 4 bases and J by 4 bases; unmatched bases: 2. This CDR3 is 14 amino acids long. CDR1 is SGHAT and CDR2 is FQNNGV in the germline V gene.

The CDR3 region is CSVEALGQGGYEQYF. For the CDR3, the DNA is TGCAGCGTTGAAGCTCTAGGACAGGGGGGCTACGAGCAGTACTTC. The chain couples TRBV29-1 to TRBJ2-7; TRBD1 matches at 10 bases. Germline V gene data show CDR1 as SQVTM and CDR2 as ANQGSEA. With V trimmed by 1 base and J by 3 bases, 6 bases remained unmatched. The CDR3 covers 15 residues.

This rearrangement joins TRBV6-5 to TRBJ2-5; 9 nucleotides align to TRBD1. The trim removed 6 bases at V and 5 bases at J, leaving 10 bases unmatched. The CDR3 is 15 residues long. Germline assignment: CDR1 MNHEY and CDR2 SVGAGI. The CDR3 bases are TGTGCCAGCAGCGTGGGACAGGGAGGGGGGGAGACCCAGTACTTC. This codes for CASSVGQGGGETQYF.

The chain has TRBV6-5 and TRBJ1-1; 7 bases match TRBD1. Per germline, CDR1 MNHEY and CDR2 SVGAGI. V trimming: 2 bases; J trimming: 7 bases; junction bases outside the gene matches: 7. The CDR3 consists of 14 residues. CDR3 sequence: CASSYGQVDYEAFF. DNA of the CDR3: TGTGCCAGCAGTTACGGACAGGTGGATTATGAAGCTTTCTTT.

The V and J genes are TRBV21-1 and TRBJ2-7; the table gives TRBD1 as D, unverified against the DNA. TRBV21-1 is given as a pseudogene. The CDR3 consists of 17 residues. The CDR3 DNA sequence: TGTGCCAGCAGCAAAGACGTAGGAAGGGGGCCAGGCTACGAGCAGTACTTC. Protein sequence: CASSKDVGRGPGYEQYF.

J is TRBJ2-5 and V is TRBV25-1; TRBD1 aligns across 7 bases. The CDR3 loop spans 14 amino acids. The germline V gene encodes CDR1 MGHDK and CDR2 SYGVNS. The J segment lost 5 bases and the V segment lost 5 bases, leaving 8 bases of the junction unmatched. For the CDR3, the DNA is TGTGCCAGCAGTAACAGGGGCCCCGGTGAGACCCAGTACTTC. Encoded protein: CASSNRGPGETQYF.

V gene TRBV7-2 combines with J gene TRBJ1-2; the D gene is possibly TRBD1 (6 bases). CDR1 and CDR2 (germline): SGHTA, FQGNSA. CDR3 length: 13 residues. The V and J ends lost 1 base and 4 bases respectively, with 7 bases between them. CDR3 protein: CASSLGRGYGYTF. For the CDR3, the DNA is TGTGCCAGCAGCTTAGGCAGGGGCTATGGCTACACCTTC.

In its sample, this clone was seen once. V is TRBV7-2 and J is TRBJ2-1; 12 bases are a match to TRBD2. CDR3 length: 17 residues. Germline V gives CDR1 SGHTA, CDR2 FQGNSA. J gave up 6 bases and V 0 bases, and 6 bases lay outside the gene matches. The CDR3 DNA follows: TGTGCCAGCAGCTTAGCCTTACCACTAGCGGGGGGCAATGAGCAGTTCTTC. Protein product: CASSLALPLAGGNEQFF.

The chain joins TRBV7-2 to TRBJ2-5; 7 nucleotides match TRBD2. The CDR3 has 14 residues. Germline V gives CDR1 SGHTA, CDR2 FQGNSA. The ends lost 7 bases at V and 1 base at J; junction bases unmatched: 6. The CDR3 DNA follows: TGTGCCAGCACCGAAGCGGGATCCCAAGAGACCCAGTACTTC. Protein: CASTEAGSQETQYF.

The V call is TRBV19, the J call TRBJ2-7; 7 positions agree with TRBD2. Germline V CDR1 and CDR2: LNHDA, SQIVND (reference sequence). The J segment lost 3 bases and the V segment lost 5 bases, leaving 7 bases of the junction unmatched. The CDR3 sequence is 14 residues long. The CDR3 DNA reads TGTGCCAGTAGTGAAACGGGACTAAACTACGAGCAGTACTTC. Translating gives CASSETGLNYEQYF. The entire variable domain, with the rest obtained from reference TRBV19 and TRBJ2-7, is as follows: DGGITQSPKYLFRKEGQNVTLSCEQNLNHDAMYWYRQDPGQGLRLIYYSQIVNDFQKGDIAEGYSVSREKKESFPLTVTSAQKNPTAFYLCASSETGLNYEQYFGPGTRLTVT.

The CDR3 DNA reads as TGTGCCAGCAGTTTGACTACTTACACCGGGGAGCTGTTTTTT. Protein sequence: CASSLTTYTGELFF. The chain joins TRBV6-5 to TRBJ2-2; TRBD2 is a possible D gene (5 bases). The germline V gene encodes CDR1 MNHEY and CDR2 SVGAGI. Trimming shortened V by 4 bases and J by 3 bases, and 9 bases separated the two germline ends. The CDR3 sequence is 14 residues long.

V gene TRBV5-4 combines with J gene TRBJ2-3, with a weak D call TRBD1 (5 bases). V lost 0 bases and J 0 bases, leaving 5 bases between the germline ends. The V gene's germline CDR1 is SGHNT and CDR2 YYREEE (reference sequence). The CDR3 contains 14 residues. CDR3 residues: CASSLAGSTDTQYF. The CDR3, as DNA: TGTGCCAGCAGCTTGGCAGGGAGCACAGATACGCAGTATTTT.

The V and J genes are TRBV6-1 and TRBJ2-7, with 10 bases matching TRBD1. The CDR3 is 15 residues long. Trimming at V came to 3 bases and at J to 3 bases, leaving 5 bases not matched to a gene. Germline values: CDR1 MNHNS, CDR2 SASEGT. The CDR3 DNA follows: TGTGCCAGCAGTGACCCCGGACAGGGGGACTACGAGCAGTACTTC. This codes for CASSDPGQGDYEQYF.

The chain has TRBV28 and TRBJ1-3; D uncertain. From germline, CDR1 is MDHEN and CDR2 SYDVKM. The V end was cut by 5 bases, the J end by 4 bases, with 24 bases between. The CDR3 sequence is 18 residues long. The CDR3 DNA sequence: TGTGCCAGCAGTCCAAAGCCCTCCCGTCAGGCACGAGGAAACACCATATATTTT. Its translation: CASSPKPSRQARGNTIYF.